This T cell receptor (beta chain) was identified in a study of response to subunit inactivated influenza vaccine. There are a few counts of this clonotype. As yet, its antigen is unknown. The V end was cut by 4 bases, the J end by 7 bases, with 20 bases between. The CDR3 loop spans 16 amino acids. In TCRdb, the RT-PCR reads were re-called with MiXCR into one record per CDR3 protein. The sample records over 450,000 distinct CDR3 sequences, 13% being singletons. The study's findings and limits: With each seasonal influenza vaccination, the authors suggested, few new T cells are recruited.

Sequencing used PBMCs from blood, obtained roughly 48 days after vaccination. The receptor was isolated from a man aged 50-59 years who received an inactivated influenza vaccine. The V and J genes are TRBV6-7 and TRBJ1-3, with D possibly TRBD1 on 6 matching bases. TRBV6-7 falls under the ORF class, with uncertain function. This CDR3 reads CASSFRGELWGNTIYF. CDR3 coding DNA: TGTGCCAGCAGTTTCAGGGGCGAACTCTGGGGGAACACCATATATTTT.